The 30 T cell receptor beta chains below all came from one sample that was sequenced in a study of CD8+CD57+ T cells in acquired aplastic anemia. Genomic DNA constituted the template upon which TCR beta VDJ and CDR3 profiling was performed. From the reads, TCRdb called clonotypes with MiXCR, one entry per CDR3 protein. The sample carries approximately 58,000 distinct CDR3 sequences, roughly three fifths recorded once. By flow cytometry, patients selected for sequencing had shown an expansion of CD8+CD57+ cells. The sequenced sample was sorted CD4+, CD8+, or CD8+CD57+ T cells (not recorded which) from PBMCs. The receptors shown here come from a human donor with aplastic anemia.

This chain links TRBV24-1 with TRBJ2-3; 8 bases map to TRBD2. Germline assignment: CDR1 KGHDR and CDR2 SFDVKD. J was trimmed by 3 bases and V by 6 bases; bases with no gene match: 1. The CDR3 contains 13 residues. Written as DNA, the CDR3 is TGTGCCACCAGTAGCGGGAGTACAGATACGCAGTATTTT. Translating it yields CATSSGSTDTQYF.

The CDR3 loop is CSVASAEAFF. The CDR3 DNA reads TGCAGCGTTGCATCCGCGGAAGCTTTCTTT. The rearrangement joins TRBV29-1 to TRBJ1-1, with D hard to call. Trimming removed 4 bases at V and 8 bases at J, with 8 bases between. The CDR3 covers 10 residues. The germline V gene encodes CDR1 SQVTM and CDR2 ANQGSEA.

With regard to this clonotype: At one end the junction does not follow the germline gene, possibly because of a read error. The chain recombines TRBV29-1 with TRBJ2-3; perhaps D is TRBD1 or TRBD2 (5 bases each). The germline V gene encodes CDR1 SQVTM and CDR2 ANQGSEA. The CDR3 runs to 17 residues. Written as DNA, the CDR3 is TGCAGCGTTGAAGGTGAGGAAATGGGGACCCCCACAGGTACGCAGTATTTT. It codes for CSVEGEEMGTPTGTQYF.

In DNA form, the CDR3 reads TGTGCCAGCAGCCCCGACTATGGCTACACCTTC. It codes for CASSPDYGYTF. The V and J genes are TRBV7-9 and TRBJ1-2; D is ambiguous. The CDR3 covers 11 residues. The germline V and J ends were trimmed by 5 bases and 3 bases, with 4 bases remaining between them. Germline V gives CDR1 SEHNR, CDR2 FQNEAQ (reference sequence).

The chain employs TRBV10-3 and TRBJ2-6; D perhaps matches TRBD1 (6 bases). The CDR3 length is 16 residues. Trimming took off 2 bases at V and 1 base at J, with 9 bases between the two ends. Germline CDR1 reads ENHRY; CDR2 reads SYGVKD. The CDR3 region is CAISENRVSGANVLTF. The CDR3 bases are TGTGCCATCAGTGAGAACAGGGTATCTGGGGCCAACGTCCTGACTTTC.

This clonotype was counted a few times. The junction departs from the called germline gene at one end, perhaps through a read error. The chain combines TRBV5-4 with TRBJ2-3; TRBD2 matches 8 bases. CDR1 is SGHNT, CDR2 YYREEE, per germline (reference sequence). This CDR3 region has 19 residues. Written as DNA, the CDR3 is TGTGCCAGCAGCTTTGGAACGCTAACTTGGCGGGGGGACACAGGTACGCAGTATTTT. Translating gives CASSFGTLTWRGDTGTQYF.

This clonotype was counted ten times or more. The chain recombines TRBV12-3 or TRBV12-4 with TRBJ1-4; D possibly corresponds to TRBD1 (6 bases). This CDR3 comprises 15 residues. Trimming removed 6 bases at V and 0 bases at J, with 11 bases between. The CDR3 coding sequence is TGTGCCAGCAGGGGGGGCTCTGCAACTAATGAAAAACTGTTTTTT. It translates to CASRGGSATNEKLFF.

This clonotype was detected ten times or more. This chain links TRBV9 with TRBJ2-1, with D possibly being TRBD2 (6 bases). Trimming pared 0 bases from V and 2 bases from J, leaving 12 bases between. Germline loops: CDR1 SGDLS, CDR2 YYNGEE. The CDR3 runs to 16 residues. The CDR3 DNA is TGTGCCAGCAGCGTAGAGCCTAGCGTGGCCTACAATGAGCAGTTCTTC. Its protein is CASSVEPSVAYNEQFF. Based on the CDR3 plus reference TRBV9 and TRBJ2-1, the full variable domain is DSGVTQTPKHLITATGQRVTLRCSPRSGDLSVYWYQQSLDQGLQFLIQYYNGEERAKGNILERFSAQQFPDLHSELNLSSLELGDSALYFCASSVEPSVAYNEQFFGPGTRLTVL.

V and J are TRBV10-3 and TRBJ2-1; 9 bases agree with TRBD1. V gave up 10 bases and J gave up 7 bases; unmatched junction bases: 17. Germline V gene lookup returns CDR1 ENHRY and CDR2 SYGVKD. The CDR3 is 16 residues long. The CDR3 region has the DNA TGTGCCACTAACTTTGGACCGGGACAGGGAAGTAATGAGCAGTTCTTC. Translated, it gives CATNFGPGQGSNEQFF.

In its sample, this clonotype was seen many times. The CDR3 DNA follows: TGTGCCAGCAGTTTATTGTCGCATCAGCCCCAGCATTTT. Encoded protein: CASSLLSHQPQHF. V is TRBV27 and J is TRBJ1-5; D not certain. There are 13 residues in the CDR3. V shed 1 base and J shed 5 bases, with 6 bases lying between them. Germline values: CDR1 MNHEY, CDR2 SMNVEV (reference sequence).

This clonotype was recorded at least ten times. The rearrangement joins TRBV9 to TRBJ1-5, with D maybe TRBD1 (6 bases). Germline lookup yields CDR1 SGDLS and CDR2 YYNGEE. V was cut by 4 bases and J by 3 bases, with 11 bases left in between. There are 14 residues in the CDR3. In DNA, the CDR3 is TGTGCCAGCAGCAAGGGGGGGTTCAATCAGCCCCAGCATTTT. Its protein is CASSKGGFNQPQHF.

V usage is TRBV20-1 and J usage is TRBJ2-1, with unresolved D. This CDR3 has 11 amino acids. Trimming took 4 bases from V and 8 from J, leaving 9 bases between them. Germline assignment: CDR1 DFQATT and CDR2 SNEGSKA (reference sequence). For the CDR3, the DNA is TGCAGTGCTACCCATCATGATGAGCAGTTCTTC. This gives the protein CSATHHDEQFF.

Details on this clonotype: At one end, the junction sequence differs from germline, possibly due to a read error. The chain joins TRBV25-1 to TRBJ2-7, with no clear D. The CDR3 extends over 13 amino acids. The germline CDR1 and CDR2 sequences are MGHDK and SYGVNS. The CDR3 region is CASSTSRTYEQYF. The CDR3 coding sequence is TGCGCCAGCAGCACTTCCCGTACCTACGAGCAGTACTTC.

The J gene is TRBJ1-6, the V gene TRBV7-6; TRBD1 might be the D (5 bases). CDR3 length: 15 amino acids. Deletions cut 1 base from V and 3 bases from J, with 7 bases between. Germline V gene data show CDR1 as SGHVS and CDR2 as FNYEAQ. DNA of the CDR3: TGTGCCAGCAGCTTAGGCGGGGGCTATAATTCACCCCTCCACTTT. Translated: CASSLGGGYNSPLHF.

Comments on this clonotype: A read error may be the cause here, since a much bigger clone is one base away. The chain combines TRBV24-1 with TRBJ1-1; a weak D match, TRBD1 (6 bases). The CDR3 has 13 residues. CDR1 is KGHDR, CDR2 SFDVKD, per germline. CDR3 sequence reads: CVTSAPRGPEAFF. The CDR3 coding sequence is TGTGTCACCAGTGCCCCCCGGGGGCCTGAAGCTTTCTTT.

In its sample, this clonotype was seen many times. The chain carries TRBV6-1 and TRBJ2-7; D unclear. Germline V lookup: CDR1 MNHNS, CDR2 SASEGT. The CDR3 contains 14 residues. V was pared by 5 bases and J by 4 bases, with 15 bases between. DNA of the CDR3: TGTGCCAGCAGTCCCCAAGTAGGGTCGTACGAGCAGTACGTC. Translated, it gives CASSPQVGSYEQYV.

This clonotype was seen ten or more times. A much larger clone lies a single base off, so this may be a read error. The chain links TRBV2 to TRBJ1-2; 10 bases agree with TRBD1. The CDR3 loop spans 15 amino acids. V gave up 7 bases and J gave up 10 bases; unmatched junction bases: 15. Germline CDR1 is SNHLY and CDR2 is FYNNEI. The DNA for the CDR3 is TGTGCCAGCACCCCTCCTTCCGGGACAGGGGCCGACTACACCTTC. It codes for CASTPPSGTGADYTF.

Turning to this clonotype: This could be a read error, since a much larger clone is one nucleotide away. Because it lacks the conserved phenylalanine or tryptophan at the end, this CDR3 is likely a read error. The CDR3 DNA reads TGTGCCAGCAGTTTTGGCAGGGTCAATGAGCAGTTCCTC. This translates into CASSFGRVNEQFL. The rearrangement links TRBV28 to TRBJ2-1, with TRBD1 as a possible D gene (5 bases). CDR1 is MDHEN, CDR2 SYDVKM, per germline. The CDR3 is made up of 13 amino acids. V was clipped by 3 bases and J by 6 bases, with 9 bases between them.

The chain uses TRBV24-1 and TRBJ2-5; 8 nucleotides agree with TRBD1. Per germline, CDR1 KGHDR and CDR2 SFDVKD. Unmatched junction bases numbered 10, after V lost 6 bases and J lost 5 bases. This CDR3 has 15 residues. CDR3: CATSPRGQGAETQYF. The CDR3 nucleotides are TGTGCCACCAGTCCTAGGGGGCAGGGGGCGGAGACCCAGTACTTC.

The rearrangement joins TRBV29-1 to TRBJ1-2, with 7 positions matching TRBD1. V shed 8 bases, J shed 3 bases, and the junction held 3 bases outside the gene matches. This CDR3 is 11 amino acids long. The germline V gene has CDR1 SQVTM and CDR2 ANQGSEA. Here the CDR3 reads CSSTGDYGYTF. The CDR3 coding sequence is TGCAGCTCAACAGGGGACTATGGCTACACCTTC.

The chain joins TRBV2 to TRBJ2-7, with unresolved D. The ends were cut back, 0 bases at V and 6 bases at J, with 3 bases in the middle. The CDR3 has 11 residues. Germline V gene sequence: CDR1 SNHLY, CDR2 FYNNEI. CDR3 in DNA: TGTGCCAGCAGTGAAGCGCGCGAGCAGTACTTC. Amino acid sequence: CASSEAREQYF.

The J gene is TRBJ2-7, the V gene TRBV20-1; D assignment may be TRBD1 or TRBD2 (6 bases each). CDR3 length: 13 amino acids. V was pared by 6 bases and J by 2 bases, with 14 bases between. Germline V gene sequence: CDR1 DFQATT, CDR2 SNEGSKA (reference sequence). Here the CDR3 reads CSATRGPPYEQYF. CDR3 bases: TGCAGTGCAACACGGGGGCCTCCCTACGAGCAGTACTTC.

The chain combines TRBV7-9 with TRBJ2-1; unclear D gene. In germline, CDR1 is SEHNR, CDR2 FQNEAQ (reference sequence). V dropped 10 bases and J dropped 7 bases, with 14 bases sitting between them. The CDR3 is 12 amino acids. The CDR3 nucleotides are TGTGCCACCTACGGTTTGGATAATGAGCAGTTCTTC. This sequence encodes CATYGLDNEQFF.

In its sample, this clonotype was seen many times. The chain combines TRBV4-1 with TRBJ2-1; D unclear. The CDR3 is 15 residues long. Trimming cost V 0 bases and J 5 bases, with 11 bases left between them. CDR1 MGHRA and CDR2 YSYEKL come from the germline V gene. CDR3: CASSQEPMTNNEQFF. Written as DNA, the CDR3 is TGCGCCAGCAGCCAAGAACCGATGACAAACAATGAGCAGTTCTTC.

This clonotype was counted many times. V is TRBV18 and J is TRBJ2-5, with 8 positions matching TRBD1. The germline V gene encodes CDR1 KGHSH and CDR2 LQKENI. J gave up 5 bases and V 4 bases, and 6 bases lay outside the gene matches. The CDR3 sequence is 14 residues long. In nucleotides, the CDR3 is TGTGCCAGCTCACGACAGGGGTCCCTTGAGACCCAGTACTTC. Translation gives CASSRQGSLETQYF.

This chain uses TRBV15 with TRBJ1-2; D unclear. The CDR3 contains 13 residues. From germline, CDR1 is LNHNV and CDR2 YYDKDF (reference sequence). V was shortened by 0 bases and J by 7 bases, with 9 bases between the two germline ends. This CDR3 reads CATSRDQGRGYTF. The DNA for the CDR3 is TGTGCCACCAGCAGAGATCAAGGACGTGGCTACACCTTC.

Sample share makes this clonotype medium-sized. CDR3 in DNA: TGTGCCAGCAGTTCCCCCGGGACAGGGCGGGAAGGCTACACCTTC. Its protein is CASSSPGTGREGYTF. The chain couples TRBV6-5 to TRBJ1-2; 9 bases fit TRBD1. The germline V gene has CDR1 MNHEY and CDR2 SVGAGI. This CDR3 region has 15 residues. Losses at the gene ends were 4 bases for V and 8 bases for J; bases not matched to a gene: 11.

The V and J genes are TRBV15 and TRBJ2-3; D possibly corresponds to TRBD1 (5 bases). V was shortened by 0 bases and J by 0 bases, with 13 bases between the two germline ends. Germline V lookup: CDR1 LNHNV, CDR2 YYDKDF (reference sequence). There are 17 residues in the CDR3. CDR3 sequence: CATSREAGYLSTDTQYF. The CDR3 nucleotides are TGTGCCACCAGCAGAGAGGCAGGGTATCTAAGCACAGATACGCAGTATTTT. Supplemented by reference TRBV15 and TRBJ2-3, the full variable domain reads DAMVIQNPRYQVTQFGKPVTLSCSQTLNHNVMYWYQQKSSQAPKLLFHYYDKDFNNEADTPDNFQSRRPNTSFCFLDIRSPGLGDTAMYLCATSREAGYLSTDTQYFGPGTRLTVL.

The chain links TRBV4-3 to TRBJ2-3; no firm D call. Germline V lookup: CDR1 LGHNA, CDR2 YSLEER. This CDR3 has 16 amino acids. The V and J ends lost 0 bases and 0 bases respectively, with 10 bases between them. CDR3 coding DNA: TGCGCCAGCAGCCAAGATGGGTCGGCTAGCACAGATACGCAGTATTTT. Its protein product is CASSQDGSASTDTQYF.

Only a few counts were recorded for this clonotype. The chain joins TRBV24-1 to TRBJ2-5; no firm D call. The germline CDR1 and CDR2 sequences are KGHDR and SFDVKD. V was clipped by 3 bases and J by 10 bases, with 14 bases between them. This CDR3 contains 13 residues. The chain's CDR3 is CATSDPLDEDQYF. In DNA, the CDR3 is TGTGCCACCAGTGATCCACTCGATGAGGACCAGTACTTC.